Listed here are 17 T cell receptor beta chains from one sample, sequenced in a study of T cell repertoires in cytomegalovirus infection. For these receptors, no antigen is known. TCRdb fed the reads into MiXCR, producing one record per CDR3 protein. The sample lists some 350,000 distinct CDR3 sequences, almost 30% occurring once. Sequencing used cultured PBMCs, obtained from culture after CMV antigen stimulation. The receptors were sampled from a human donor in good health (CMV status not recorded). Some clones in this sample may be carry-over from other donors' samples.

The J gene is TRBJ2-3, the V gene TRBV6-6; a weak D match, TRBD2 (6 bases). This CDR3 contains 16 residues. V lost 8 bases and J lost 0, with 18 bases in between. Germline CDR1 is MNHNY and CDR2 is SVGAGI (reference sequence). The CDR3, as DNA: TGTGCCAGCCGGGATCTATGGGAGGCCAGCACAGATACGCAGTATTTT. Translating it yields CASRDLWEASTDTQYF.

In DNA, the CDR3 is TGTGCCAGCGGAGGGGGGTCGGGGGCCTACAATGAGCAGTTCTTC. Its translation is CASGGGSGAYNEQFF. V gene TRBV12-3 or TRBV12-4 combines with J gene TRBJ2-1; either TRBD1 or TRBD2 may fit D (6 bases each). The CDR3 totals 15 residues. The V and J ends lost 8 bases and 2 bases respectively, with 16 bases between them.

The chain uses TRBV27 and TRBJ2-2; TRBD2 might be the D (5 bases). Germline CDR1 and CDR2: MNHEY and SMNVEV (reference sequence). The CDR3 has 17 residues. V was clipped by 2 bases and J by 2 bases, with 15 bases between them. The CDR3 DNA follows: TGTGCCAGCAGTTTAAGATCGAGCGGATACAACACCGGGGAGCTGTTTTTT. This encodes CASSLRSSGYNTGELFF.

The chain links TRBV7-2 to TRBJ2-1; tentatively, D is TRBD1 (5 bases). Trimming stripped 6 bases from V and 6 bases from J, with 18 bases between. The CDR3 contains 15 residues. Germline V gene lookup returns CDR1 SGHTA and CDR2 FQGNSA. CDR3 loop: CASSSMEYQGNEQFF. In nucleotides, the CDR3 is TGTGCCAGCAGTTCTATGGAGTATCAGGGCAATGAGCAGTTCTTC.

The chain recombines TRBV12-3 or TRBV12-4 with TRBJ1-1, with TRBD1 as a possible D gene (6 bases). The V end was cut by 5 bases, the J end by 3 bases, with 16 bases between. The length of the CDR3 is 15 residues. The DNA of the CDR3 is TGTGCCAGCAGTGGGGGGCAGGGCTGGGACACTGAAGCTTTCTTT. It is translated as CASSGGQGWDTEAFF.

This clonotype turned up a few times. The J gene is TRBJ2-6, the V gene TRBV19; 12 bases match TRBD1. Germline CDR1 reads LNHDA; CDR2 reads SQIVND (reference sequence). The ends lost 8 bases at V and 1 base at J; junction bases unmatched: 3. This CDR3 contains 16 residues. DNA for the CDR3: TGTGCCAGTGGGGACAGGGGGCGATCTGGGGCCAACGTCCTGACTTTC. It encodes CASGDRGRSGANVLTF.

This clonotype was seen a few times. The V and J genes are TRBV7-9 and TRBJ2-7; a weak D match, TRBD1 (7 bases). The CDR3 totals 17 residues. The germline V and J ends were trimmed by 5 bases and 2 bases, with 22 bases remaining between them. Per germline, CDR1 SEHNR and CDR2 FQNEAQ (reference sequence). The CDR3 sequence: CASSPGTASGGAYEQYF. CDR3 DNA: TGTGCCAGCAGCCCGGGGACAGCGTCAGGAGGGGCCTACGAGCAGTACTTC.

The chain employs TRBV4-1 and TRBJ2-5, with a weak D call TRBD1 (6 bases). The CDR3 sequence is 15 residues long. CDR1 MGHRA and CDR2 YSYEKL come from the germline V gene. V lost 4 bases, J lost 3 bases, and 15 bases lay in between. The CDR3, as DNA: TGCGCCAGCAGCCGTTCCCAGGGGAGAGAAGAGACCCAGTACTTC. Amino acids: CASSRSQGREETQYF.

This chain links TRBV2 with TRBJ2-3, with TRBD2 identical over 8 bases. Germline lookup yields CDR1 SNHLY and CDR2 FYNNEI. V shed 5 bases, J shed 0 bases, and the junction held 4 bases outside the gene matches. The CDR3 loop spans 15 amino acids. CDR3 DNA sequence: TGTGCCAGCAGTTTAGCGGGAACTAGCACAGATACGCAGTATTTT. Translating it yields CASSLAGTSTDTQYF.

The gene calls are TRBV28 and TRBJ2-1; D is perhaps TRBD2 (6 bases). Trimming left V 5 bases short and J 7 bases short, with 15 bases between. The CDR3 is 14 residues long. Germline V gene data show CDR1 as MDHEN and CDR2 as SYDVKM. The CDR3 nucleotides are TGTGCCAGCAGTCTTCCGGGAGCGGCGAATGAGCAGTTCTTC. Translating gives CASSLPGAANEQFF.

This clonotype has only a few counts. The V gene is TRBV4-1, the J gene TRBJ1-2; 10 bases fit TRBD1. The CDR3 runs 17 residues. Per the germline V gene, CDR1 is MGHRA and CDR2 is YSYEKL. The V gene end was trimmed by 4 bases and the J gene end by 8 bases; junction bases not matched to a gene: 16. The CDR3 DNA is TGCGCCAGCAGCCTCTATGAAGTGACAGGGGGCCGGGTAGGCTACACCTTC. Translation gives CASSLYEVTGGRVGYTF.

The V gene is TRBV6-5, the J gene TRBJ2-5, with 7 bases fitting TRBD2. From germline, CDR1 is MNHEY and CDR2 SVGAGI. The CDR3 has 15 residues. With 0 bases clipped from V and 1 base from J, the junction kept 2 bases outside the gene matches. The CDR3 sequence: CASSYSPSGQETQYF. Here the CDR3 DNA reads TGTGCCAGCAGTTACTCGCCTAGCGGCCAAGAGACCCAGTACTTC.

Only a few counts were recorded for this clonotype. This chain uses TRBV7-8 with TRBJ2-5; D ambiguous. V was trimmed by 2 bases and J by 1 base, leaving 8 bases between them. Germline values: CDR1 SGHVS, CDR2 FQNEAQ. The CDR3 covers 14 residues. CDR3 loop: CASSLKRFQETQYF. In DNA, the CDR3 is TGTGCCAGCAGCTTAAAAAGGTTCCAAGAGACCCAGTACTTC.

The V gene is TRBV7-9, the J gene TRBJ1-4, with D uncertain. The CDR3 is made up of 15 amino acids. Trimming pared 1 base from V and 7 bases from J, leaving 13 bases between. Looked up from germline, CDR1 is SEHNR and CDR2 is FQNEAQ (reference sequence). The CDR3 nucleotides are TGTGCCAGCAGCTTAGAAGGCGGCCTCACTGAAAAACTGTTTTTT. Encoded protein: CASSLEGGLTEKLFF. Variable domain in full (rest from reference TRBV7-9 and TRBJ1-4): DTGVSQNPRHKITKRGQNVTFRCDPISEHNRLYWYRQTLGQGPEFLTYFQNEAQLEKSRLLSDRFSAERPKGSFSTLEIQRTEQGDSAMYLCASSLEGGLTEKLFFGSGTQLSVL.

This chain joins TRBV10-3 and TRBJ2-5; TRBD2 agrees at 16 bases. After removal of 3 bases from V and 5 bases from J, the junction contained 15 bases not matched to a gene. CDR3 length equals 20 residues. CDR1 ENHRY and CDR2 SYGVKD come from the germline V gene. CDR3 sequence reads: CAISDTYIPGLAGGPETQYF. CDR3 nucleotides: TGTGCCATCAGTGACACTTATATCCCGGGACTAGCGGGAGGGCCGGAGACCCAGTACTTC.

This clonotype was recorded a few times. In DNA, the CDR3 is TGTGCCAGCAGCCTGGACGTCAGCGAGCAGTTCTTC. It yields the protein CASSLDVSEQFF. The V gene is TRBV5-4, the J gene TRBJ2-1; D is unclear. In germline, CDR1 is SGHNT, CDR2 YYREEE (reference sequence). The CDR3 contains 12 residues. V lost 4 bases and J lost 10, with 12 bases in between. Full variable domain (remainder filled in from reference TRBV5-4 and TRBJ2-1): ETGVTQSPTHLIKTRGQQVTLRCSSQSGHNTVSWYQQALGQGPQFIFQYYREEENGRGNFPPRFSGLQFPNYSSELNVNALELDDSALYLCASSLDVSEQFFGPGTRLTVL.

The CDR3 nucleotides are TGTGCCTGGAGACTGACCCCACTAGCGGGAGGGCCCCTTAATGAGCAGTTCTTC. This codes for CAWRLTPLAGGPLNEQFF. The rearrangement uses TRBV30 and TRBJ2-1; 13 nucleotides align to TRBD2. The V gene end was trimmed by 3 bases and the J gene end by 7 bases; junction bases not matched to a gene: 15. The germline CDR1 and CDR2 sequences are GTSNPN and SVGIG (reference sequence). CDR3 size: 18 residues. Supplemented by reference TRBV30 and TRBJ2-1, the full variable domain reads SQTIHQWPATLVQPVGSPLSLECTVEGTSNPNLYWYRQAAGRGLQLLFYSVGIGQISSEVPQNLSASRPQDRQFILSSKKLLLSDSGFYLCAWRLTPLAGGPLNEQFFGPGTRLTVL.